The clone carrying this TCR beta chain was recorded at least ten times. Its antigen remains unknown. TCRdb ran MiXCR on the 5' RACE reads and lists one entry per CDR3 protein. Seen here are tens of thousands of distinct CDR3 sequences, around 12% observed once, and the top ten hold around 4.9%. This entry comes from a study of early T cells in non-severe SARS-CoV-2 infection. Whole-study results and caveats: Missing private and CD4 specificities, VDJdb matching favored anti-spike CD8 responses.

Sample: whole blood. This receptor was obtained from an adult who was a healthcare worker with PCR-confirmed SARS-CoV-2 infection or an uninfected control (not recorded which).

DNA for the CDR3: TGCAGTGGAACTGGACAGGGGGCTAGGGAGACCCAGTACTTC. Translated, it gives CSGTGQGARETQYF. V gene TRBV20-1 combines with J gene TRBJ2-5; the match to TRBD1 covers 11 bases. J lost 5 bases, V lost 7 bases, and 9 bases had no gene match. CDR3 length: 14 amino acids. Germline V lookup: CDR1 DFQATT, CDR2 SNEGSKA (reference sequence).